This TCR beta chain was documented in a study of control samples from healthy donors and cancer patients. Only in-frame clones appear in the TCRdb table, and some are missing; sequencing was by immunoSEQ multiplex PCR. The table records about 92,000 clones, roughly 78% of them present only once. This clone has a single count. Material for sequencing was blood. The receptor was isolated from a woman between 55 and 75 years old in good health.

The CDR3 nucleotides are TGTGCCAGCGCCCGGGGACATTGGGACGAGCAGTACTTC. Translation gives CASARGHWDEQYF. The chain links TRBV12-3 or TRBV12-4 to TRBJ2-7; D might be TRBD1 (6 bases). CDR3 length: 13 residues. V lost 8 bases and J 5 bases, leaving 16 bases between the germline ends.